The 14 T cell receptor beta chains presented below share a single source sample, sequenced in a study of radiotherapy plus CTLA-4 blockade in lung cancer. Method: immunoSEQ multiplex PCR; TCRdb's copy keeps in-frame clones and lacks some. This table holds around 82,000 clones, more than 60% found once. The sequencing here drew on peripheral blood, taken from a patient treated with radiotherapy plus ipilimumab. The origin of the receptors is a human donor with non-small cell lung cancer whose response to radiotherapy plus ipilimumab could not be evaluated. Some clones in this sample may be carry-over from other donors' samples.

The chain recombines TRBV19 with TRBJ2-2; D may be TRBD1 (5 bases). This CDR3 comprises 15 residues. CDR1 and CDR2 from the germline V gene are LNHDA and SQIVND (reference sequence). Trimming took 5 bases from V and 3 from J, leaving 13 bases between them. CDR3 DNA sequence: TGTGCCAGTAGTGCCCGCATAGGGGACACCGGGGAGCTGTTTTTT. Translated: CASSARIGDTGELFF.

The genes are TRBV6-5 and TRBJ2-2; 9 bases are a match to TRBD1. Unmatched junction bases numbered 6, after V lost 0 bases and J lost 7 bases. Germline V gives CDR1 MNHEY, CDR2 SVGAGI. This CDR3 is built from 16 residues. In DNA, the CDR3 is TGTGCCAGCAGTTACTCCCGGGACAGGGATCACGGGGAGCTGTTTTTT. Encoded protein: CASSYSRDRDHGELFF.

The chain couples TRBV7-9 to TRBJ2-3; weak D call: TRBD2 (5 bases). The V end was cut by 5 bases, the J end by 6 bases, with 18 bases between. The CDR3 sequence is 15 residues long. The germline V gene has CDR1 SEHNR and CDR2 FQNEAQ (reference sequence). CDR3 amino acids: CASSPPEEDWDTQYF. CDR3 DNA sequence: TGTGCCAGCAGCCCCCCTGAGGAGGACTGGGATACGCAGTATTTT.

The V call is TRBV5-1, the J call TRBJ2-2; D possibly corresponds to TRBD1 (6 bases). V was pared by 3 bases and J by 3 bases, with 15 bases between. The CDR3 runs 16 residues. Germline assignment: CDR1 SGHRS and CDR2 YFSETQ. The CDR3: CASSSGAGTHTGELFF. The CDR3 DNA reads as TGCGCCAGCAGCTCAGGGGCAGGGACCCACACCGGGGAGCTGTTTTTT.

The rearrangement links TRBV2 to TRBJ2-1, with TRBD2 matching over 12 bases. Germline CDR1 SNHLY, CDR2 FYNNEI. With V trimmed by 6 bases and J by 8 bases, 14 bases remained unmatched. This CDR3 is 17 amino acids long. The CDR3: CASSPLLAGGQVDEQFF. CDR3 DNA sequence: TGTGCCAGCAGCCCCCTGCTAGCGGGGGGGCAGGTTGATGAGCAGTTCTTC.

V is TRBV7-3 and J is TRBJ1-1; D unclear. CDR3 length equals 15 residues. CDR1 is SGHTA and CDR2 is FQGTGA in the germline V gene. V lost 5 bases and J 2 bases, leaving 15 bases between the germline ends. In DNA, the CDR3 is TGTGCCAGCAGCCTAAGCGCCTTAGATAACACTGAAGCTTTCTTT. Translating it yields CASSLSALDNTEAFF.

This chain links TRBV6-1 with TRBJ2-2; the match to TRBD2 covers 8 bases. The CDR3 has 16 residues. The V segment lost 2 bases and the J segment 2 bases; nucleotides outside the gene matches: 4. The germline V gene encodes CDR1 MNHNS and CDR2 SASEGT. This chain's CDR3 is CASSESSGANTGELFF. CDR3 in DNA: TGTGCCAGCAGTGAAAGTAGCGGGGCAAACACCGGGGAGCTGTTTTTT.

This clone was observed a handful of times. The chain links TRBV14 to TRBJ1-5, with D possibly TRBD1 on 5 matching bases. CDR1 and CDR2 (germline): SGHDN, FVKESK. CDR3 length: 13 residues. The V end lost 0 bases, the J end lost 9 bases, and 9 bases lay between the germline ends. This CDR3 reads CASSQDGGGPQHF. CDR3 nucleotides: TGTGCCAGCAGCCAAGATGGCGGGGGGCCCCAGCATTTT.

This chain uses TRBV29-1 with TRBJ2-7; 8 bases align to TRBD2. Germline assignment: CDR1 SQVTM and CDR2 ANQGSEA. J gave up 2 bases and V 2 bases, and 5 bases lay outside the gene matches. The CDR3 covers 14 residues. The CDR3 here is CSVELAGGPYEQYF. In DNA, the CDR3 is TGCAGCGTTGAACTTGCGGGGGGCCCCTACGAGCAGTACTTC.

In this sample, this clone turned up once. The chain employs TRBV11-3 and TRBJ2-3; D uncertain. The CDR3 spans 14 residues. Looked up from germline, CDR1 is SGHNT and CDR2 is YENEEA. V gave up 0 bases and J gave up 6 bases, with 10 bases separating them. The CDR3 is CASSLDSSLDTQYF. The DNA of the CDR3 is TGTGCCAGCAGCTTAGATTCTAGTCTGGATACGCAGTATTTT.

This rearrangement joins TRBV2 to TRBJ1-2; D is unclear. Trimming took off 0 bases at V and 2 bases at J, with 4 bases between the two ends. The CDR3 is 13 amino acids. Germline values: CDR1 SNHLY, CDR2 FYNNEI. The chain's CDR3 is CASSEAGNYGYTF. The CDR3, as DNA: TGTGCCAGCAGTGAAGCCGGGAACTATGGCTACACCTTC. The full variable domain, with the rest looked up from reference TRBV2 and TRBJ1-2, is EPEVTQTPSHQVTQMGQEVILRCVPISNHLYFYWYRQILGQKVEFLVSFYNNEISEKSEIFDDQFSVERPDGSNFTLKIRSTKLEDSAMYFCASSEAGNYGYTFGSGTRLTVV.

This clone showed up just a few times. The rearrangement joins TRBV18 to TRBJ2-2; TRBD1 matches 9 bases. V was pared by 2 bases and J by 4 bases, with 5 bases of the junction left unmatched. The CDR3 extends over 16 amino acids. Germline CDR1 KGHSH, CDR2 LQKENI. CDR3 amino acids: CASSPVDRGFTGELFF. Here the CDR3 DNA reads TGTGCCAGCTCACCAGTGGACAGGGGCTTCACCGGGGAGCTGTTTTTT.

J is TRBJ2-7 and V is TRBV19; 10 nucleotides line up with TRBD2. Germline V gene data show CDR1 as LNHDA and CDR2 as SQIVND (reference sequence). V dropped 4 bases and J dropped 5; count of bases not matched to a gene: 11. The CDR3 is made up of 16 amino acids. CDR3 DNA: TGTGCCAGTAGTAAGCGGGGGGGCCTTTTTGGGCACGAGCAGTACTTC. Translation gives CASSKRGGLFGHEQYF.

This clone was detected only once. The genes are TRBV7-3 and TRBJ2-2, with D hard to call. From germline, CDR1 is SGHTA and CDR2 FQGTGA. The CDR3 contains 14 residues. V lost 3 bases and J 1 base, leaving 6 bases between the germline ends. In DNA form, the CDR3 reads TGTGCCAGCAGCTTCATCGGGAACACCGGGGAGCTGTTTTTT. This gives the protein CASSFIGNTGELFF. Full variable domain (outside the CDR3, taken from reference TRBV7-3 and TRBJ2-2): GAGVSQTPSNKVTEKGKYVELRCDPISGHTALYWYRQSLGQGPEFLIYFQGTGAADDSGLPNDRFFAVRPEGSVSTLKIQRTERGDSAVYLCASSFIGNTGELFFGEGSRLTVL.